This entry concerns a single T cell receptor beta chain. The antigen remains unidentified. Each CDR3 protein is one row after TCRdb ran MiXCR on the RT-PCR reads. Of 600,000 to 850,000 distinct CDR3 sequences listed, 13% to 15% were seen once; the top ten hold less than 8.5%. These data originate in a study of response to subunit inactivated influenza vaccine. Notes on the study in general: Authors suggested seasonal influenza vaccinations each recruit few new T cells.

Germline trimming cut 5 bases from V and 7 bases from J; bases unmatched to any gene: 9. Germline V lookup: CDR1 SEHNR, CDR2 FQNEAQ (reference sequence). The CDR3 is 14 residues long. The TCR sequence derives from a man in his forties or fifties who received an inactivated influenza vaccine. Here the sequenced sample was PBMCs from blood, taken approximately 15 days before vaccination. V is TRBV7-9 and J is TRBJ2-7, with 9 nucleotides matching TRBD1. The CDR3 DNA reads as TGTGCCAGCAGCCCGACCACAGGGGGCCTAGAGCAGTACTTC. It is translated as CASSPTTGGLEQYF.